This note documents a single T cell receptor (beta chain) sequence. What it recognizes is unknown. This specimen belongs to a study of CD8 T cells in ankylosing spondylitis. Germline loops: CDR1 SEHNR, CDR2 FQNEAQ (reference sequence). V was pared by 5 bases and J by 5 bases, with 17 bases between. CDR3 length: 15 residues. Preparation of TCR beta libraries was done by quantitative 5'-RACE with molecular barcodes. TCRdb processed the 5' RACE reads anew with MiXCR; each CDR3 protein has one entry. The data contain 150,000 to 200,000 distinct CDR3 sequences, about 18% of them seen just once; the ten biggest clones take up roughly 8%. Study-wide findings and caveats: CD8+ cells made up the disease-linked clones, which were relatively rare in peripheral blood. Disease-linked clones reportedly showed significant enrichment in matched ankylosing spondylitis synovial fluid. Made up of eight highly homologous variants, a TCR beta motif appeared characteristic of ankylosing spondylitis blood.

This TCR was sampled from a male donor with ankylosing spondylitis or in good health (not recorded which). The chain combines TRBV7-9 with TRBJ2-3; a weak D match, TRBD2 (6 bases). Sample: blood, either unsorted or a sorted T cell fraction (not recorded which). This CDR3 reads CASSDAGREVDTQYF. CDR3 nucleotide sequence: TGTGCCAGCAGCGACGCGGGGCGGGAAGTAGATACGCAGTATTTT.